The T cell receptor (beta chain) under discussion was sequenced for a study of T cell responses to AZD1222 COVID-19 vaccine. Study context: Pooled samples include second doses given at about 4 or 12 weeks.

This clone came up a few times. Its specificity is unknown. Here immunoSEQ multiplex PCR was the method, and the copy in TCRdb shows in-frame clones only, minus some. The sample shows some 110,000 clones, around 76% of them seen only once. Overall study findings and caveats: Clonal diversity was possibly underestimated, and white British individuals and females predominated among donors. Elevations in Spike-specific TCR breadth and depth followed administration of two AZD1222 doses. Only six people who got AZD1222 tested seropositive at baseline.

CDR3 length: 15 amino acids. This sample comprised peripheral blood, obtained on day 0 of AZD1222 vaccination. This receptor was identified in an adult in good health. V gene TRBV21-1 combines with J gene TRBJ1-5; the table assigns TRBD1, which was not confirmed against the DNA. TRBV21-1 is deemed a pseudogene. CDR3 amino acids: CARIPRGELNQPQHF. CDR3 in DNA: TGTGCCAGGATACCCAGGGGGGAACTGAATCAGCCCCAGCATTTT.